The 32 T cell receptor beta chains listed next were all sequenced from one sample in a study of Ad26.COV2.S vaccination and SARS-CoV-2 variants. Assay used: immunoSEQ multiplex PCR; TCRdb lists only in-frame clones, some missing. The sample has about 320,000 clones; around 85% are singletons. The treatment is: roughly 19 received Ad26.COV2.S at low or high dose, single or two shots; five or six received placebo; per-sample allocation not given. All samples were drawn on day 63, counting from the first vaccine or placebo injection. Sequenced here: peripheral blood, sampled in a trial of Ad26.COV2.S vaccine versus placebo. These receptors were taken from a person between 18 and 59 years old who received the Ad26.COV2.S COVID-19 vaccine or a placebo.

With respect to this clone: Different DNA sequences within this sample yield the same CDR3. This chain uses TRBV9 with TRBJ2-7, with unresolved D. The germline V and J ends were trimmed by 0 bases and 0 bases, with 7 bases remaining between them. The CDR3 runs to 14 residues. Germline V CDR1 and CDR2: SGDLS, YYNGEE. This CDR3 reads CASSVGGSSYEQYF. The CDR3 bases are TGTGCCAGCAGCGTAGGCGGATCCTCCTACGAGCAGTACTTC.

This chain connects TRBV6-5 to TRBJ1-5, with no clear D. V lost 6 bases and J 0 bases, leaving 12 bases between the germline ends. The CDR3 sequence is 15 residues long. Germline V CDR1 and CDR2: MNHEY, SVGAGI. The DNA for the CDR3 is TGTGCCAGCAGCGAGTGGAGAAATAGCAATCAGCCCCAGCATTTT. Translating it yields CASSEWRNSNQPQHF.

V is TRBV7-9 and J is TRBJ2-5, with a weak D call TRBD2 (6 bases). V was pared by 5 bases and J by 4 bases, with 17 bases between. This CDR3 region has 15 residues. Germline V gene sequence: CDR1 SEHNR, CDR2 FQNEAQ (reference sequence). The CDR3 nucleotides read TGTGCCAGCAGCGTGCGGGGCCAGGGTCCAGAGACCCAGTACTTC. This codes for CASSVRGQGPETQYF.

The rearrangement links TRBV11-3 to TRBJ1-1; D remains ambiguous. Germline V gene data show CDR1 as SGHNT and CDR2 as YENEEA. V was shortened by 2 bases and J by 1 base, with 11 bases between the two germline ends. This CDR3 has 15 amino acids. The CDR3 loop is CASSLFSPGNTEAFF. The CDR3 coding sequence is TGTGCCAGCAGCTTATTCTCGCCCGGGAACACTGAAGCTTTCTTT.

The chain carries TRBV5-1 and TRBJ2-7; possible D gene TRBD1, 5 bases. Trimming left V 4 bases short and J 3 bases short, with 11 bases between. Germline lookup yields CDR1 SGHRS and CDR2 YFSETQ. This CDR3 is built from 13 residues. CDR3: CASSMDKYYEQYF. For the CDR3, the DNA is TGCGCCAGCAGCATGGACAAATACTACGAGCAGTACTTC.

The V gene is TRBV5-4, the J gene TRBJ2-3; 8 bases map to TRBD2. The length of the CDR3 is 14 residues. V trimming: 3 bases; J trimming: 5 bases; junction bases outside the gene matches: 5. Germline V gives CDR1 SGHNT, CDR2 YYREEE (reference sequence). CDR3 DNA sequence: TGTGCCAGCAGCTCCGGGGGGGCCCAAGATACGCAGTATTTT. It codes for CASSSGGAQDTQYF.

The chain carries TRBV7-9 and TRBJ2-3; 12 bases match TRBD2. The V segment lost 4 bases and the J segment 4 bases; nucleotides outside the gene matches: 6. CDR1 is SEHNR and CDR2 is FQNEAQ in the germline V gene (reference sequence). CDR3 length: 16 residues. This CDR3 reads CASSSRLAGGADTQYF. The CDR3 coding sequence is TGTGCCAGCAGCTCCCGGCTAGCGGGGGGGGCAGATACGCAGTATTTT.

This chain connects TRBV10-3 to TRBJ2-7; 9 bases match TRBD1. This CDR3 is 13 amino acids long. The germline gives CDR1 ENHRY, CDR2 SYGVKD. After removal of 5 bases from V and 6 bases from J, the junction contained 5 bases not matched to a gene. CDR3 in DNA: TGTGCCATCAGTACGGGACAGGGCGGCGAGCAGTACTTC. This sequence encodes CAISTGQGGEQYF.

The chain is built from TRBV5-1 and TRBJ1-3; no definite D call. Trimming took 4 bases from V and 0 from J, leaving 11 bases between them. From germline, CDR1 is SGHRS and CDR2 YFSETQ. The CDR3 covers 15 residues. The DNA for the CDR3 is TGCGCCAGCAGCACGGGTGACCGCTCTGGAAACACCATATATTTT. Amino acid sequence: CASSTGDRSGNTIYF.

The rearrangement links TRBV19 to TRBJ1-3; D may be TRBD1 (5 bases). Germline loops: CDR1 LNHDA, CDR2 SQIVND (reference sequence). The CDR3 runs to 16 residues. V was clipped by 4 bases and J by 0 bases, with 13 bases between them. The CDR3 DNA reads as TGTGCCAGTAGTACCCTGGGACGGAACTCTGGAAACACCATATATTTT. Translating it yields CASSTLGRNSGNTIYF.

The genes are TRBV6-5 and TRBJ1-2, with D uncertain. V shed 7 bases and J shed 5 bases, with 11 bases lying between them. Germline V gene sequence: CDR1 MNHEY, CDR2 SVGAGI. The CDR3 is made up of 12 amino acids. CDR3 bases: TGTGCCAGCAACCAGGCGGGGTATGGCTACACCTTC. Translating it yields CASNQAGYGYTF.

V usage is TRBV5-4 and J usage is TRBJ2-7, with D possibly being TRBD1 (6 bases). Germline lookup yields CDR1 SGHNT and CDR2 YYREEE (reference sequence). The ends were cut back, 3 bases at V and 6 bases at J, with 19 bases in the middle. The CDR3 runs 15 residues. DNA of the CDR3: TGTGCCAGCAGCTCCTTGGGGGCGGTTGGGGTCGAGCAGTACTTC. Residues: CASSSLGAVGVEQYF.

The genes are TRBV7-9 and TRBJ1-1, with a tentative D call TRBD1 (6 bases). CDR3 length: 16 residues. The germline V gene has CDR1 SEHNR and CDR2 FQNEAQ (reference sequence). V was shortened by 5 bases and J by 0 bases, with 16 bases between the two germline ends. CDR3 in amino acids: CASSRAPGHVNTEAFF. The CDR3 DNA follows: TGTGCCAGCAGCCGGGCGCCGGGACATGTGAACACTGAAGCTTTCTTT.

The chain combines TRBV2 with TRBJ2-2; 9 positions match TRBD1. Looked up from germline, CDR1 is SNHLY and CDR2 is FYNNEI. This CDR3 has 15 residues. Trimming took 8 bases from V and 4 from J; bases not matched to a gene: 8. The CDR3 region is CASLGTGRSTGELFF. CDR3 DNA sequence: TGTGCCAGCTTAGGGACAGGGAGATCCACCGGGGAGCTGTTTTTT.

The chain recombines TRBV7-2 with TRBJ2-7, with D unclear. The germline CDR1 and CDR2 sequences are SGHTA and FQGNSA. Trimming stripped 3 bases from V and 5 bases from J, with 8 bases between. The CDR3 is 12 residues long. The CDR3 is CASSFRGHEQYF. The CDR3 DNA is TGTGCCAGCAGCTTTCGTGGTCACGAGCAGTACTTC.

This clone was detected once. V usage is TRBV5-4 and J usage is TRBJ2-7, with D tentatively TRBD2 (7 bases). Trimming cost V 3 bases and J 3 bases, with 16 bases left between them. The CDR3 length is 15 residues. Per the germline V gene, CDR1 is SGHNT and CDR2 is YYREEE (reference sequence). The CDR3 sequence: CASSWGGQINYEQYF. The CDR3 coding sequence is TGTGCCAGCAGCTGGGGGGGGCAGATAAACTACGAGCAGTACTTC.

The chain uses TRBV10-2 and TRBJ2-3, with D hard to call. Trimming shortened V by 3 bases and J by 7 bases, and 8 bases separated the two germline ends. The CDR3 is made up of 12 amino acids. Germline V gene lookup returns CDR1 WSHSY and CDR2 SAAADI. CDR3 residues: CASSESGYTQYF. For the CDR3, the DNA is TGCGCCAGCAGTGAATCCGGATATACGCAGTATTTT.

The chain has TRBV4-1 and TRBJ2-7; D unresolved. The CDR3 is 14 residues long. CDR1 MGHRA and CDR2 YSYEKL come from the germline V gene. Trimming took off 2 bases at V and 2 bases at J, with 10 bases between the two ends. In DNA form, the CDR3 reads TGCGCCAGCAGCCAACGAATCGGACCCTACGAGCAGTACTTC. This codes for CASSQRIGPYEQYF.

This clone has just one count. CDR3 bases: TGTGCCAGCAGCCCCTCCGGGACAGGCGGGGAAAAACTGTTTTTT. Its translation is CASSPSGTGGEKLFF. The V and J genes are TRBV3-1 (or the pseudogene TRBV3-2) and TRBJ1-4; 8 positions match TRBD1. V lost 4 bases, J lost 8 bases, and 9 bases stayed unmatched. CDR1 is LGHDT, CDR2 YNNKEL, per germline (reference sequence). This CDR3 contains 15 residues.

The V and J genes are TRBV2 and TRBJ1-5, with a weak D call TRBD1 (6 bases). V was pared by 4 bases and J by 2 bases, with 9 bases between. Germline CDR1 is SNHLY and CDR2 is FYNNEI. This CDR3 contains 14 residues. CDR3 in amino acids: CASSAGAGNQPQHF. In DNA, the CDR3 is TGTGCCAGCAGTGCGGGGGCCGGCAATCAGCCCCAGCATTTT.

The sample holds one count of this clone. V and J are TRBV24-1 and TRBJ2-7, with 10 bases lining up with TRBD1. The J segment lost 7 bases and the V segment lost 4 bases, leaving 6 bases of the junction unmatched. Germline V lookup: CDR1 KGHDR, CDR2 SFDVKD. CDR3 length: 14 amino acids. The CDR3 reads CATSDGTGAEEQYF. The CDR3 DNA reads TGTGCCACCAGTGACGGGACAGGGGCCGAAGAGCAGTACTTC.

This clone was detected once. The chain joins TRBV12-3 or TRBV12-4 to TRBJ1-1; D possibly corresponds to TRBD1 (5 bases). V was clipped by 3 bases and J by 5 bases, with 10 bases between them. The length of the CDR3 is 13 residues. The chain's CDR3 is CASSLVGGTEAFF. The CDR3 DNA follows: TGTGCCAGCAGTTTGGTGGGGGGTACTGAAGCTTTCTTT.

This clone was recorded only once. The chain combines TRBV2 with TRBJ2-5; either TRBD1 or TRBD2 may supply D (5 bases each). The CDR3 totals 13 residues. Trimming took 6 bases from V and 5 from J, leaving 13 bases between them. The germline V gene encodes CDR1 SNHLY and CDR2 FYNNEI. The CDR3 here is CASRGWGGETQYF. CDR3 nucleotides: TGTGCCAGCAGAGGATGGGGCGGGGAGACCCAGTACTTC.

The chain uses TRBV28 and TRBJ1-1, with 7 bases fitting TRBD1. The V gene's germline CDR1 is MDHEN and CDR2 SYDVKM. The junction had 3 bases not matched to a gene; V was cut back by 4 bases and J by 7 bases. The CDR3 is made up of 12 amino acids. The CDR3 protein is CASSWGTVEAFF. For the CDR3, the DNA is TGTGCCAGCAGTTGGGGGACAGTTGAAGCTTTCTTT.

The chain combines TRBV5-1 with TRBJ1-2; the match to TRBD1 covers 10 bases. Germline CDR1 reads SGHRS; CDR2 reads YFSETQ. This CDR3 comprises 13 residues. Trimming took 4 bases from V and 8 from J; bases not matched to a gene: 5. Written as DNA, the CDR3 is TGCGCCAGCAGCCAAGGACAGGGGGGCGGCTACACCTTC. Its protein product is CASSQGQGGGYTF.

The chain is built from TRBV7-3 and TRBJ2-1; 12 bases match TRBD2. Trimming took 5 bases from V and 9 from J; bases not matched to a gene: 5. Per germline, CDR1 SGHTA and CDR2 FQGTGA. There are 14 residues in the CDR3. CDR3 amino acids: CASSPSGGDSEQFF. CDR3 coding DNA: TGTGCCAGCAGCCCTAGCGGGGGGGATAGTGAGCAGTTCTTC. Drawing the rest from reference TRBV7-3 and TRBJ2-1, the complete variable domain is GAGVSQTPSNKVTEKGKYVELRCDPISGHTALYWYRQSLGQGPEFLIYFQGTGAADDSGLPNDRFFAVRPEGSVSTLKIQRTERGDSAVYLCASSPSGGDSEQFFGPGTRLTVL.

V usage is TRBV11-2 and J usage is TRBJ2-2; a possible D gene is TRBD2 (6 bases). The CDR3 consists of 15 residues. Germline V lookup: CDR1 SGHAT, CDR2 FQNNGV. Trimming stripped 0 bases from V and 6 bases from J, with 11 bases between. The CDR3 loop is CASSLDGSGAGELFF. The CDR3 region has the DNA TGTGCCAGCAGCTTAGACGGATCGGGAGCCGGGGAGCTGTTTTTT. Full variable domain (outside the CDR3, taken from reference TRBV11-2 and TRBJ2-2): EAGVAQSPRYKIIEKRQSVAFWCNPISGHATLYWYQQILGQGPKLLIQFQNNGVVDDSQLPKDRFSAERLKGVDSTLKIQPAKLEDSAVYLCASSLDGSGAGELFFGEGSRLTVL.

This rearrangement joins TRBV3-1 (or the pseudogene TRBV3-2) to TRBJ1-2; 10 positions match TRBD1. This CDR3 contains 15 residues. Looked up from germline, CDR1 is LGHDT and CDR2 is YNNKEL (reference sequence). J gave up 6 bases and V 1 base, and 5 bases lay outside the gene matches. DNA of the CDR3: TGTGCCAGCAGCCAAGTTCATGGGACAGGGGATGGCTACACCTTC. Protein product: CASSQVHGTGDGYTF.

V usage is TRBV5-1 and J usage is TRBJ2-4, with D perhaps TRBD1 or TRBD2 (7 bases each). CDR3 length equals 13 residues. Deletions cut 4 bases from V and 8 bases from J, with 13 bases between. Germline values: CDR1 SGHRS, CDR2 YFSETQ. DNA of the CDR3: TGCGCCAGCAGCCGACAGGGAGGGGACATTCAGTACTTC. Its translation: CASSRQGGDIQYF.

Written as DNA, the CDR3 is TGTGCCAGCAGCCGCGGGGCAAGGAGCTCCTATAATTCACCCCTCCACTTT. Protein product: CASSRGARSSYNSPLHF. V is TRBV3-1 (or the pseudogene TRBV3-2) and J is TRBJ1-6; maybe TRBD1 (5 bases). This CDR3 region has 17 residues. The germline gives CDR1 LGHDT, CDR2 YNNKEL (reference sequence). V gave up 4 bases and J gave up 0 bases, with 13 bases separating them.

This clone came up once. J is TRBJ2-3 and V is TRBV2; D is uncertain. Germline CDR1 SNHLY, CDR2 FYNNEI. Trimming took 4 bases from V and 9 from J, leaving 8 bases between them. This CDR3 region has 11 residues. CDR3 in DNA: TGTGCCAGCAGTGGAATGGGGACGCAGTATTTT. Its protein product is CASSGMGTQYF.

CDR3 residues: CASSPDRDIATEAFF. The CDR3 region has the DNA TGTGCCAGCAGCCCGGACAGGGATATAGCCACTGAAGCTTTCTTT. V is TRBV7-9 and J is TRBJ1-1; 8 bases match TRBD1. The germline V gene has CDR1 SEHNR and CDR2 FQNEAQ (reference sequence). J gave up 4 bases and V 5 bases, and 9 bases lay outside the gene matches. CDR3 length: 15 amino acids.